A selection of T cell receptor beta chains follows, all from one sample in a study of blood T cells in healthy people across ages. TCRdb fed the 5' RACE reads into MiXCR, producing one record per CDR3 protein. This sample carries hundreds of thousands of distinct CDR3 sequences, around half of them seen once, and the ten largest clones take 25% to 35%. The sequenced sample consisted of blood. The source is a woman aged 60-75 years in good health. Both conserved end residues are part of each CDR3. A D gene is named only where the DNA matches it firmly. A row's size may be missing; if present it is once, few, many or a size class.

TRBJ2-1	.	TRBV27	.	TGTGCCAGCAGTTTATCCCCTCTTGGTGAGCAGTTCTTC	CASSLSPLGEQFF
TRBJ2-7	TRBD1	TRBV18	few	TGTGCCAGCTCAACCGGACAGGGGGGATCCTACGAGCAGTACTTC	CASSTGQGGSYEQYF
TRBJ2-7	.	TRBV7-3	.	TGTACCAGCAGCTTAACGGGACACCTTAGGGAGCAGTACTTC	CTSSLTGHLREQYF
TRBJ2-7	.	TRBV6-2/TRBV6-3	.	TGTGCCAGCAGTTACTCGATGAGGCAGGTGACCTACGAGCAGTACTTC	CASSYSMRQVTYEQYF
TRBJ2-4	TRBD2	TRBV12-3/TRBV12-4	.	TGTGCCAGCAGTTTAAGGGGAGGGATAACCAAAAACATTCAGTACTTC	CASSLRGGITKNIQYF
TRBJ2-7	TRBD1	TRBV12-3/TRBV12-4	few	TGTGCCAGCAGTTTAGGGCCGGGACAGTCCTACGAGCAGTACTTC	CASSLGPGQSYEQYF
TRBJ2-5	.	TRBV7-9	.	TGTGCCAGCAGCCCCCCCGCGACAGGTTATAGGGAGACCCAGTACTTC	CASSPPATGYRETQYF
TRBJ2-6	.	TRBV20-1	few	TGCAGTGCTAGAGATCCGACCGGGGCCAACGTCCTGACTTTC	CSARDPTGANVLTF
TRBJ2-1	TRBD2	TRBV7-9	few	TGTGCCAGCAGCTCCTTCCTAGCGGGAGCAATATATGAGCAGTTCTTC	CASSSFLAGAIYEQFF
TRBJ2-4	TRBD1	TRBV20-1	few	TGCAGTGCCCCCGGGACAGGGGACAGGGAGCAGTACTTC	CSAPGTGDREQYF
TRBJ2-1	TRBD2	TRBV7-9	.	TGTGCCAGCAGCTTAGGTGCAGAAGCGGGACGGACGTACAATGAGCAGTTCTTC	CASSLGAEAGRTYNEQFF
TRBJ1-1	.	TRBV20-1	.	TGCAGTATCCGGAGGGGTATGCGTGCTGAAGCTTTCTTT	CSIRRGMRAEAFF
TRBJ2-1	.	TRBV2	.	TGTGCCAGCGCAATGGGACCTCGGGAGCAGTTCTTC	CASAMGPREQFF
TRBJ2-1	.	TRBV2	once	TGTGCCAGCAGCGGTGGGAGGACTGGAGGAAGCTCCTACAATGAGCAGTTCTTC	CASSGGRTGGSSYNEQFF
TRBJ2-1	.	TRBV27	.	TGTGCCAGCAGTCGGACTGGCGTATACAATGAGCAGTTCTTC	CASSRTGVYNEQFF
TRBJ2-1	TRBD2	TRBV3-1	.	TGTGCCAGCAGCGGGTTGACTAGCGGCATGTCCAATGAGCAGTTCTTC	CASSGLTSGMSNEQFF
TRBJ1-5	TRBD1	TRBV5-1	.	TGCGCCAGCAGCCCCGGGACAGGGGGCCGGCAGCCCCAGCATTTT	CASSPGTGGRQPQHF
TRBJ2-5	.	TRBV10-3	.	TGTGCCATCAGTGAGGGGCAGGCGAAAGAGACCCAGTACTTC	CAISEGQAKETQYF
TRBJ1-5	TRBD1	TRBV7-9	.	TGTGCCAGCAGCTCGACAGGGGAGGTGCAGCCCCAGCATTTT	CASSSTGEVQPQHF
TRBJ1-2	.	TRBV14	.	TGTGCCAGCAGCCAAGGACAGCTAGCTAACTATGGCTACACCTTC	CASSQGQLANYGYTF
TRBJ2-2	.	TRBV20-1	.	TGCAGTGCCGCCACCCCAGGAACCGGGGAGCTGTTTTTT	CSAATPGTGELFF
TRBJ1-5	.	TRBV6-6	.	TGTGCCAGCAGTTTCAGGGTCAATCAGCCCCAGCATTTT	CASSFRVNQPQHF
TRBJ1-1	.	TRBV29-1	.	TGCAGCGCCGAGAGGTGGACGGGCTCTGTGGACACTGAAGCTTTCTTT	CSAERWTGSVDTEAFF
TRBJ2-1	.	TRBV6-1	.	TGTGCCAGCAGTAAATCGCCCAGGGGGGGGTACAATGAGCAGTTCTTC	CASSKSPRGGYNEQFF
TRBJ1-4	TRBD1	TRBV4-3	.	TGCGCCAGCAGCCAAGAGGACAGGGGGAATGAAAAACTGTTTTTT	CASSQEDRGNEKLFF
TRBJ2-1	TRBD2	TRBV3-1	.	TGTGCCAGCAGCCATAGGGGACTAGCGGGTTTAGGGACCAATGAGCAGTTCTTC	CASSHRGLAGLGTNEQFF
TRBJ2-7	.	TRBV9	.	TGTACCAGCAGCGTAGCTCCCCTCAGGGAGTCTGAGCAGTACTTC	CTSSVAPLRESEQYF
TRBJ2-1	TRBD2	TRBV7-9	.	TGTGCCAGCAGCGCGGGAGGAGCGGGGCCGGATGAGCAGTTCTTC	CASSAGGAGPDEQFF
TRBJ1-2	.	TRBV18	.	TGTGCCAGCTCACCACCGGGACGGTCCCCTTATGGCTACACCTTC	CASSPPGRSPYGYTF
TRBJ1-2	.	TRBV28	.	TGTGCCAGCAGTTTGCCGGACTTGGACGGTGGCTACACCTTC	CASSLPDLDGGYTF
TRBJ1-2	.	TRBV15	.	TGTGCCACCAGCAGAGAGTTGGATGGGCCGTCTGGCTACACCTTC	CATSRELDGPSGYTF
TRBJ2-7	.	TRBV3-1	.	TGTGCCAGCAGTCGGGGTTCCGTGGCAGGCCGCAGCAAACGTTACGAGCAGTACTTC	CASSRGSVAGRSKRYEQYF
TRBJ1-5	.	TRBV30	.	TGTGCCTGGAGTAAGAGGGACTATAGCAATCAGCCCCAGCATTTT	CAWSKRDYSNQPQHF
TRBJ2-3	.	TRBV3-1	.	TGTGCCAGCAGCCCAAAGGGCCGAGCCACGCAGTATTTT	CASSPKGRATQYF
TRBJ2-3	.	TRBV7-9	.	TGTGCCAGCAGCGTAACCCCCGGACTCGGCGGAGATACGCAGTATTTT	CASSVTPGLGGDTQYF
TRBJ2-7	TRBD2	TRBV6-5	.	TGTGCCAGCACTGGACTAGCGGGGTCCCCATACGAGCAGTACTTC	CASTGLAGSPYEQYF
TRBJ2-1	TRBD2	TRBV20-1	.	TGCAGTGCTAGAGATTCGGGGGGAGGGCCCTATGAGCAGTTCTTC	CSARDSGGGPYEQFF
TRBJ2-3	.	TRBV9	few	TGTGCCAGCAGCGTAGAACCTTCAGCAGATACGCAGTATTTT	CASSVEPSADTQYF
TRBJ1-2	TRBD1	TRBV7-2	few	TGTGCCAGCAGCCGAGACAGGGACATATTAAATGGCTACACCTTC	CASSRDRDILNGYTF
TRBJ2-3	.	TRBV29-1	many	TGCAGCGTTACCGACGGGACAGATACGCAGTATTTT	CSVTDGTDTQYF
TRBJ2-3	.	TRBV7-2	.	TGTGCCAGCAGCTGGGGCGTAAGCACAGATACGCAGTATTTT	CASSWGVSTDTQYF
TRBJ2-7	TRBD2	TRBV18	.	TGTGCCAGCTCACCTTCTAGCGGGAGTGTCAACGAGCAGTACTTC	CASSPSSGSVNEQYF
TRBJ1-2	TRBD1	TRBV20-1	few	TGCAGTGCTGGGGACAGGGGTACCAATGGCTACACCTTC	CSAGDRGTNGYTF
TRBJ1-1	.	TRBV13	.	TGTGCCAGCAGCTCGCATGACCGGGACAACTTGAACACTGAAGCTTTCTTT	CASSSHDRDNLNTEAFF
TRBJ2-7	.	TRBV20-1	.	TGCAGTGCTAGGCCGGGACTTAGGGACGAGCAGTACTTC	CSARPGLRDEQYF
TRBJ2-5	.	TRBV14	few	TGTGCCAGCAGCCAAGAACCCCGAGAGCAGTACTTC	CASSQEPREQYF
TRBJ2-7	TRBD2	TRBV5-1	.	TGCGCCAGCAGCTTGACGGGACTAGAAGGCGAGCAGTACTTC	CASSLTGLEGEQYF
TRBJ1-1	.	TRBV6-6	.	TGTGCCAGCAGTCTGCCTACGGGGGCGGTAGAAGCTTTCTTT	CASSLPTGAVEAFF
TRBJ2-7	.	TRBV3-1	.	TGTGCCAGCAGCCAAGCCCCTCGGGGTTCCACCTACGAGCAGTACTTC	CASSQAPRGSTYEQYF
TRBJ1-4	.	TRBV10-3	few	TGTGCCATCAGTCCCGGGACCACTAATGAAAAACTGTTTTTT	CAISPGTTNEKLFF